Presented here are 10 T cell receptor beta chains from one specimen sequenced in a study of shared clonotypes between healthy human individuals (TCRdb year 2020). Receptor amplification or capture employed the immunoSEQ multiplex PCR assay. Held by TCRdb, this immuneACCESS table contains in-frame sequences only and omits some clones. Under half of the omission traces to an unresolved V gene where checked; the cause of the rest is unknown. This sample holds millions of clones; around nine tenths were observed only once. The leading ten clones occupy roughly 0.13% of the sample. The sequencing input was naive CD4+ T cells sorted from blood. What this sample's cell subset or site label stands for: CD45RA+ positively selected. These receptors were obtained from a man younger than 30 in good health.

This chain links TRBV27 with TRBJ2-1; TRBD2 agrees at 11 bases. The trim removed 5 bases at V and 3 bases at J, leaving 9 bases unmatched. The CDR3 is 17 amino acids. Per the germline V gene, CDR1 is MNHEY and CDR2 is SMNVEV (reference sequence). DNA for the CDR3: TGTGCCAGCAGTCCCGCCTCCGGGACTAGCGGCTACAATGAGCAGTTCTTC. Protein: CASSPASGTSGYNEQFF.

The V and J genes are TRBV7-3 and TRBJ2-7; D is perhaps TRBD1 or TRBD2 (6 bases each). There are 15 residues in the CDR3. Trimming pared 3 bases from V and 2 bases from J, leaving 14 bases between. Germline V CDR1 and CDR2: SGHTA, FQGTGA. The CDR3 region is CASSLDGGLPYEQYF. The CDR3, as DNA: TGTGCCAGCAGCTTGGACGGGGGCCTTCCCTACGAGCAGTACTTC.

The rearrangement joins TRBV11-2 to TRBJ2-5; 8 nucleotides align to TRBD1. V was pared by 5 bases and J by 5 bases, with 7 bases of the junction left unmatched. Germline assignment: CDR1 SGHAT and CDR2 FQNNGV. The CDR3 contains 14 residues. The CDR3 loop reads CASSRSGGWETQYF. The DNA for the CDR3 is TGTGCCAGCAGCAGATCAGGGGGCTGGGAGACCCAGTACTTC.

To note about this clone: Other DNA sequences in the same sample also yield this CDR3. The chain is built from TRBV9 and TRBJ2-2; D unresolved. The CDR3 is 12 residues long. The germline CDR1 and CDR2 sequences are SGDLS and YYNGEE. Trimming removed 5 bases at V and 2 bases at J, with 4 bases between. Here the CDR3 reads CASSKNTGELFF. CDR3 nucleotide sequence: TGTGCCAGCAGTAAAAACACCGGGGAGCTGTTTTTT. The entire variable domain, with the rest obtained from reference TRBV9 and TRBJ2-2, is as follows: DSGVTQTPKHLITATGQRVTLRCSPRSGDLSVYWYQQSLDQGLQFLIQYYNGEERAKGNILERFSAQQFPDLHSELNLSSLELGDSALYFCASSKNTGELFFGEGSRLTVL.

The gene calls are TRBV19 and TRBJ1-6; D perhaps matches TRBD1 (6 bases). Per germline, CDR1 LNHDA and CDR2 SQIVND (reference sequence). This CDR3 has 19 amino acids. Trimming shortened V by 1 base and J by 0 bases, and 16 bases separated the two germline ends. CDR3 sequence: CASSIGDTNLDSYNSPLHF. As DNA, the CDR3 is TGTGCCAGTAGTATAGGGGACACCAACTTAGACTCCTATAATTCACCCCTCCACTTT.

CDR3 DNA: TGTGCCAGCAGCTTCATTAACGACTACGAGCAGTACTTC. This sequence encodes CASSFINDYEQYF. This chain joins TRBV5-4 and TRBJ2-7; D gene ambiguous. Germline V lookup: CDR1 SGHNT, CDR2 YYREEE (reference sequence). Trimming stripped 2 bases from V and 3 bases from J, with 9 bases between. The length of the CDR3 is 13 residues.

This sequence joins TRBV4-3 and TRBJ1-1, with D possibly TRBD1 on 6 matching bases. This CDR3 has 14 residues. The germline gives CDR1 LGHNA, CDR2 YSLEER. With 2 bases removed from V and 1 base from J, the gap between germline ends came to 8 bases. CDR3 bases: TGCGCCAGCAGCCAATTGACAGGGAACACTGAAGCTTTCTTT. Protein: CASSQLTGNTEAFF.

The J gene is TRBJ1-1, the V gene TRBV10-3; TRBD1 matches 8 bases. The V segment lost 8 bases and the J segment 3 bases; nucleotides outside the gene matches: 5. Per the germline V gene, CDR1 is ENHRY and CDR2 is SYGVKD. This CDR3 region has 13 residues. CDR3 in amino acids: CAISDREDTEAFF. CDR3 sequence (DNA): TGTGCCATCTCGGACAGGGAGGACACTGAAGCTTTCTTT.

The genes are TRBV6-5 and TRBJ1-4, with 8 bases lining up with TRBD1. The CDR3 consists of 15 residues. V lost 6 bases to trimming and J lost 8 bases; unmatched junction nucleotides: 11. From germline, CDR1 is MNHEY and CDR2 SVGAGI. The CDR3 spells CASSTYGDRGEKLFF. The CDR3 DNA reads as TGTGCCAGCAGCACATACGGCGACAGGGGAGAAAAACTGTTTTTT.

The chain joins TRBV10-3 to TRBJ2-5, with TRBD2 matching over 10 bases. CDR1 ENHRY and CDR2 SYGVKD come from the germline V gene. After removal of 7 bases from V and 3 bases from J, the junction contained 5 bases not matched to a gene. The CDR3 is 14 residues long. The CDR3, as DNA: TGTGCCATCACATCTAGCGGGGGAAAAGAGACCCAGTACTTC. Amino acids: CAITSSGGKETQYF.